A single T cell receptor (beta chain) is shown here with its context. The data were obtained in a study of blood T cell repertoires in COVID-19. Study information: Whether acute or convalescent, the COVID-19 samples came from the United States, Italy and Spain. From T cells, B-cell-depleted T cells, or PBMCs came the material, which was cDNA or gDNA.

Germline V gene lookup returns CDR1 MDHEN and CDR2 SYDVKM. V shed 6 bases and J shed 4 bases, with 13 bases lying between them. The CDR3 covers 13 residues. The authors' processing: Nucleated cell number was recorded as an estimate derived from reference gene primer amplification. This table comes from immunoSEQ multiplex PCR, and its TCRdb copy is limited to in-frame clones, with some not included. V, J and clone size derive from that table, while D and trimming were established from the DNA sequence. The data hold tens of thousands of clones, with approximately 85% observed a single time. The chain has TRBV28 and TRBJ2-7; D may be TRBD2 (6 bases). The specimen was peripheral blood. The clonotype originates from a human donor in a cohort sampled during active COVID-19. The CDR3: CASSLGGSYEQYF. The CDR3 DNA sequence: TGTGCCAGCAGCCTCGGGGGATCTTACGAGCAGTACTTC.